Shown below are 22 T cell receptor beta chains from a single sample sequenced in a study of vaccination and CD4 T cells after COVID-19. The Oncomine TCR Beta short-read assay sequenced DNA from cultured CD4+ T cells. TCRdb reprocessed the PCR reads with MiXCR, giving one entry per CDR3 protein. Altogether more than 20,000 distinct CDR3 sequences are present, under 55% being singletons, with the ten largest covering around 4.2%. As to treatment: roughly nine-day PBMC culture with coronavirus spike peptide pools or control peptides (ViraFEST assay). These TCRs' antigens remain unknown. The specimen was CD4+ T cells from blood, cultured in vitro. These receptors were taken from a human donor who had recovered from COVID-19.

CDR3 region: CASSPHYRDYGYTF. The DNA of the CDR3 is TGTGCCAGCAGTCCCCATTATAGGGACTATGGCTACACCTTC. The chain is built from TRBV27 and TRBJ1-2, with D unclear. Germline V gene lookup returns CDR1 MNHEY and CDR2 SMNVEV (reference sequence). The CDR3 spans 14 residues. V shed 5 bases and J shed 3 bases, with 13 bases lying between them.

This chain connects TRBV5-4 to TRBJ2-2; no firm D call. The CDR3 has 13 residues. CDR1 is SGHNT, CDR2 YYREEE, per germline (reference sequence). Trimming pared 0 bases from V and 5 bases from J, leaving 5 bases between. CDR3: CASSLDGTGELFF. CDR3 bases: TGTGCCAGCAGCTTGGACGGGACCGGGGAGCTGTTTTTT.

This clonotype was recorded a few times. This chain connects TRBV6-1 to TRBJ1-5; D ambiguous. V dropped 11 bases and J dropped 0 bases, with 14 bases sitting between them. Per the germline V gene, CDR1 is MNHNS and CDR2 is SASEGT. The CDR3 totals 14 residues. The CDR3 DNA reads as TGTGCCTCTAAACCCGACAATAGCAATCAGCCCCAGCATTTT. Protein: CASKPDNSNQPQHF.

The rearrangement links TRBV7-2 to TRBJ2-5; TRBD2 might be the D (6 bases). The CDR3 has 15 amino acids. V was clipped by 5 bases and J by 2 bases, with 15 bases between them. Germline-derived CDR1 and CDR2 are SGHTA and FQGNSA. In nucleotides, the CDR3 is TGTGCCAGCAGCCCCGGACTACCCTCGCAAGAGACCCAGTACTTC. Protein: CASSPGLPSQETQYF.

There are a few counts of this clonotype. The CDR3 is CASSLGRAGNQPQHF. In nucleotides, the CDR3 is TGTGCCAGCAGCTTAGGAAGAGCGGGCAATCAGCCCCAGCATTTT. V is TRBV7-2 and J is TRBJ1-5; D is undetermined. Trimming shortened V by 1 base and J by 2 bases, and 9 bases separated the two germline ends. Germline assignment: CDR1 SGHTA and CDR2 FQGNSA. This CDR3 is built from 15 residues.

The J gene is TRBJ1-1, the V gene TRBV11-2; D is unresolved. The CDR3 has 13 amino acids. CDR1 and CDR2 from the germline V gene are SGHAT and FQNNGV. V gave up 5 bases and J gave up 8 bases, with 15 bases separating them. Here the CDR3 reads CASSLSWAREAFF. CDR3 sequence (DNA): TGTGCCAGCAGCCTTAGCTGGGCCCGGGAAGCTTTCTTT. The full variable domain, rest sourced from reference TRBV11-2 and TRBJ1-1, is EAGVAQSPRYKIIEKRQSVAFWCNPISGHATLYWYQQILGQGPKLLIQFQNNGVVDDSQLPKDRFSAERLKGVDSTLKIQPAKLEDSAVYLCASSLSWAREAFFGQGTRLTVV.

The rearrangement links TRBV30 to TRBJ1-2, with D uncertain. Germline assignment: CDR1 GTSNPN and CDR2 SVGIG (reference sequence). V was pared by 2 bases and J by 1 base, with 2 bases between. CDR3 length equals 11 residues. CDR3 bases: TGTGCCTGGAGTCGTAACTATGGCTACACCTTC. Translating it yields CAWSRNYGYTF.

This clonotype was seen more than once but under ten times. V and J are TRBV6-2 or TRBV6-3 and TRBJ2-3, with TRBD2 identical over 8 bases. CDR3 length equals 15 residues. With V trimmed by 6 bases and J by 6 bases, 11 bases remained unmatched. CDR1 MNHEY and CDR2 SVGEGT come from the germline V gene. The CDR3 nucleotides read TGTGCCAGCAGGCGTAGCGGGATCCCTTGGGATACGCAGTATTTT. Protein sequence: CASRRSGIPWDTQYF.

This clonotype came up a few times. The rearrangement links TRBV11-3 to TRBJ1-1; D is unresolved. The germline gives CDR1 SGHNT, CDR2 YENEEA. This CDR3 contains 15 residues. V lost 5 bases and J lost 1, with 14 bases in between. Here the CDR3 reads CASSDLSDKNTEAFF. CDR3 bases: TGTGCCAGCAGCGACCTCAGTGACAAGAACACTGAAGCTTTCTTT.

The chain combines TRBV7-2 with TRBJ2-7, with 11 bases that match TRBD2. The germline V gene has CDR1 SGHTA and CDR2 FQGNSA. The CDR3 runs to 15 residues. Trimming at V came to 7 bases and at J to 2 bases, leaving 7 bases not matched to a gene. The CDR3 DNA follows: TGTGCCAGCAAAATGGGACTAGCGGTAACCTACGAGCAGTACTTC. Its protein product is CASKMGLAVTYEQYF.

This clonotype has only a few counts. One end of the junction is discordant with germline, which a read error may explain. V usage is TRBV20-1 and J usage is TRBJ2-3, with TRBD1 matching over 8 bases. Germline CDR1 reads DFQATT; CDR2 reads SNEGSKA (reference sequence). The CDR3 runs 13 residues. CDR3 DNA: TGCAGGGCTAGGGACAGGTTCAAGAATACGCAGTATTTT. Its protein is CRARDRFKNTQYF.

The chain has TRBV7-8 and TRBJ2-5; the match to TRBD1 covers 8 bases. CDR1 SGHVS and CDR2 FQNEAQ come from the germline V gene. The junction had 11 bases not matched to a gene; V was cut back by 3 bases and J by 5 bases. The CDR3 runs 16 residues. The CDR3 DNA reads as TGTGCCAGCAGCTTCGGTGGGACAGGACTTACGGAGACCCAGTACTTC. Residues: CASSFGGTGLTETQYF.

This clonotype was picked up a small number of times. The J gene is TRBJ2-5, the V gene TRBV6-2 or TRBV6-3; 10 bases map to TRBD2. There are 17 residues in the CDR3. V lost 0 bases and J lost 5; bases outside the gene matches: 9. Germline V gene sequence: CDR1 MNHEY, CDR2 SVGEGT. The CDR3 sequence: CASSYSWSGGAWETQYF. Written as DNA, the CDR3 is TGTGCCAGCAGTTACTCGTGGAGCGGGGGGGCCTGGGAGACCCAGTACTTC.

This rearrangement joins TRBV11-3 to TRBJ1-2, with D possibly matching TRBD1 (6 bases). Trimming removed 8 bases from V and 8 bases from J, with 15 bases in between. The CDR3 length is 12 residues. The germline CDR1 and CDR2 sequences are SGHNT and YENEEA. The CDR3 protein is CASRGGARGYTF. The CDR3 DNA sequence: TGTGCCAGCCGAGGGGGGGCCCGGGGCTACACCTTC.

The chain combines TRBV2 with TRBJ1-6; TRBD1 is a possible D gene (6 bases). The CDR3 totals 15 residues. V shed 7 bases and J shed 10 bases, with 20 bases lying between them. The germline gives CDR1 SNHLY, CDR2 FYNNEI. Written as DNA, the CDR3 is TGTGCCAGCACCCGAGGGGGGGATTTAGGGTCACCCCTCCACTTT. Translation gives CASTRGGDLGSPLHF.

The CDR3 DNA reads as TGTGCCAGCAGCTTAGGGTTTAGCGGGAGGACCCAGTACTTC. Translating gives CASSLGFSGRTQYF. The chain employs TRBV7-9 and TRBJ2-5; TRBD2 agrees at 9 bases. The J segment lost 7 bases and the V segment lost 1 base, leaving 4 bases of the junction unmatched. CDR3 length: 14 residues. Germline V CDR1 and CDR2: SEHNR, FQNEAQ (reference sequence).

The J gene is TRBJ1-2, the V gene TRBV30; TRBD1 matches 8 bases. The germline V gene has CDR1 GTSNPN and CDR2 SVGIG (reference sequence). The CDR3 consists of 11 residues. Trimming took 3 bases from V and 8 from J; bases not matched to a gene: 2. The chain's CDR3 is CAWRAGGGYTF. The CDR3 DNA reads as TGTGCCTGGAGGGCAGGGGGCGGCTACACCTTC.

The chain couples TRBV19 to TRBJ2-1; TRBD2 agrees at 8 bases. The V gene's germline CDR1 is LNHDA and CDR2 SQIVND (reference sequence). This CDR3 is 14 amino acids long. The CDR3 protein is CARALAATIDEQFF. The CDR3 bases are TGTGCGAGGGCACTAGCGGCAACGATAGATGAGCAGTTCTTC.

The chain uses TRBV7-6 and TRBJ2-3, with D possibly being TRBD2 (6 bases). Germline loops: CDR1 SGHVS, CDR2 FNYEAQ. The CDR3 is made up of 16 amino acids. V lost 1 base and J 0 bases, leaving 11 bases between the germline ends. The CDR3 DNA reads TGTGCCAGCAGCTTAGGGCTAGCGACTAGCACAGATACGCAGTATTTT. This translates into CASSLGLATSTDTQYF.

V and J are TRBV5-8 and TRBJ1-5, with a tentative D call TRBD1 (5 bases). In germline, CDR1 is SGHTS, CDR2 YDEGEE. The CDR3 runs to 12 residues. V was pared by 0 bases and J by 13 bases, with 11 bases between. As DNA, the CDR3 is TGTGCCAGCAGCTTGGACTCAGGGCCTCAGCATTTT. Protein product: CASSLDSGPQHF.

The gene calls are TRBV6-2 or TRBV6-3 and TRBJ1-1; D is ambiguous. This CDR3 has 15 amino acids. The V and J ends lost 5 bases and 2 bases respectively, with 15 bases between them. Germline lookup yields CDR1 MNHEY and CDR2 SVGEGT. This CDR3 is CASSPIAGRNTEAFF. Written as DNA, the CDR3 is TGTGCCAGCAGTCCAATCGCCGGACGAAACACTGAAGCTTTCTTT.

The CDR3 here is CAWTAGFSAYYGYTF. The CDR3 nucleotides read TGTGCCTGGACAGCCGGGTTTTCGGCCTACTATGGCTACACCTTC. The chain joins TRBV30 to TRBJ1-2; no clear D. Germline V gene data show CDR1 as GTSNPN and CDR2 as SVGIG (reference sequence). The CDR3 totals 15 residues. V lost 4 bases and J lost 3, with 18 bases in between.